The subject of this entry is one TCR beta chain. For TCRbeta, the library was prepared with unique molecular identifiers. TCRdb reprocessed the PCR reads via MiXCR and lists one record per CDR3 protein. The data show 450,000 to 600,000 distinct CDR3 sequences, around 16% seen once. These data come from a study of T-cell reconstitution after alpha-beta-depleted transplantation in children. Trimming removed 4 bases from V and 5 bases from J, with 17 bases in between. This CDR3 is 15 amino acids long. CDR1 and CDR2 from the germline V gene are MGHRA and YSYEKL. The sequencing used PBMCs from the stem cell graft donor, collected from the stem cell graft. The clonotype comes from a human donor who donated a stem cell graft to a child with acute lymphoblastic leukemia. The chain joins TRBV4-1 to TRBJ1-2, with D possibly matching TRBD1 (6 bases). The CDR3: CASSLPGGVGYGYTF. As DNA, the CDR3 is TGCGCCAGCAGCCTCCCGGGGGGCGTAGGATATGGCTACACCTTC.